These T cell receptor beta chains were read from a single sample in a study of T cell responses to AZD1222 COVID-19 vaccine. TCRdb keeps only in-frame clones here, not all; method: immunoSEQ multiplex PCR. The sample has more than 15,000 clones, nearly 90% seen once. The specimen was peripheral blood, collected 28 days after the second AZD1222 dose. These receptors all stem from an adult who received the AZD1222 COVID-19 vaccine. CDR3s include the opening cysteine and the closing phenylalanine or tryptophan. The order of the fields is V gene, D gene, J gene, clone size, CDR3 protein, CDR3 DNA. A D gene is named only where the DNA matches it firmly. Rows give clone size only sometimes, using once, few, many, or a class for an expanded clone.

TRBV3-1/TRBV3-2,-,TRBJ1-2,-,CASSQGQGNYGYTF,TGTGCCAGCAGCCAAGGTCAGGGGAACTATGGCTACACCTTC
TRBV5-1,-,TRBJ1-5,-,CASSLAPGAVNQPQHF,TGCGCCAGCAGCTTGGCTCCGGGGGCGGTAAATCAGCCCCAGCATTTT
TRBV6-5,TRBD1,TRBJ2-3,-,CASSRTGGPVDTQYF,TGTGCCAGCAGTAGGACAGGGGGTCCGGTAGATACGCAGTATTTT
TRBV7-9,TRBD1,TRBJ2-4,medium-sized,CASSPMKGQGWNIQYF,TGTGCCAGCAGCCCAATGAAGGGACAGGGGTGGAACATTCAGTACTTC
TRBV6-2/TRBV6-3,-,TRBJ2-3,medium-sized,CASSYSGGHTDTQYF,TGTGCCAGCAGTTACTCGGGGGGGCACACAGATACGCAGTATTTT
TRBV7-2,TRBD1,TRBJ1-1,-,CASSSTGQGEEAFF,TGTGCCAGCAGCTCCACCGGACAGGGAGAGGAAGCTTTCTTT
TRBV19,-,TRBJ1-2,-,CASSIDRTENGYTF,TGTGCCAGTAGTATAGATCGGACTGAGAATGGCTACACCTTC
TRBV7-2,TRBD2,TRBJ2-5,few,CASSYSISGGAPETQYF,TGTGCCAGCAGCTATTCTATTAGCGGGGGGGCCCCAGAGACCCAGTACTTC
TRBV28,-,TRBJ1-3,-,CASSFDSSSGNTIYF,TGTGCCAGCAGTTTTGACAGCAGCTCTGGAAACACCATATATTTT
TRBV7-2,TRBD1,TRBJ1-6,-,CASSPQSEQGGTYNSPLHF,TGTGCCAGCAGCCCACAGTCGGAACAGGGGGGGACCTATAATTCACCCCTCCACTTT
TRBV29-1,TRBD1,TRBJ2-7,-,CSVVSDRSYEQYF,TGCAGCGTCGTTTCGGACAGGAGCTACGAGCAGTACTTC
TRBV6-2/TRBV6-3,-,TRBJ1-1,-,CASSLGTEAFF,TGTGCCAGCAGTTTAGGTACTGAAGCTTTCTTT
TRBV19,-,TRBJ1-5,-,CASTERNQPQHF,TGTGCCAGTACAGAACGCAATCAGCCCCAGCATTTT
TRBV12-5,-,TRBJ1-2,-,CASGLAQADGYTF,TGTGCTAGTGGTTTGGCGCAGGCGGATGGCTACACCTTC
TRBV7-9,-,TRBJ1-5,-,CASSFQGNQPQHF,TGTGCCAGCAGCTTTCAGGGCAATCAGCCCCAGCATTTT
TRBV10-2,-,TRBJ1-6,-,CASSEGEASPLHF,TGCGCCAGCAGTGAGGGGGAAGCGTCACCCCTCCACTTT
TRBV18,-,TRBJ2-3,-,CASSSTDTQYF,TGTGCCAGCTCATCCACAGATACGCAGTATTTT
TRBV27,TRBD1,TRBJ1-1,-,CASMGDRGYTEAFF,TGTGCCAGCATGGGGGACAGGGGGTACACTGAAGCTTTCTTT
TRBV19,TRBD1,TRBJ1-5,-,CASTMRSDRGSNQPQHF,TGTGCCAGTACCATGAGGTCCGACAGGGGGAGCAATCAGCCCCAGCATTTT
TRBV9,-,TRBJ2-7,-,CASSRGDNSYEQYF,TGTGCCAGCAGTAGGGGGGACAACTCCTACGAGCAGTACTTC
TRBV5-1,TRBD2,TRBJ2-1,-,CASSLVPSGSYNEQFF,TGCGCCAGCAGCTTGGTTCCTAGCGGCTCCTACAATGAGCAGTTCTTC
TRBV27,-,TRBJ1-3,-,CASSTERPSSWNTIYF,TGTGCCAGCAGTACAGAGAGACCCTCGAGTTGGAACACCATATATTTT
TRBV9,TRBD1,TRBJ1-3,-,CASSWTGSSGNTIYF,TGTGCCAGCAGCTGGACAGGGAGCTCTGGAAACACCATATATTTT
TRBV7-2,TRBD1,TRBJ1-3,-,CASSQHPTGSGNTIYF,TGTGCCAGCAGCCAACATCCGACAGGGTCTGGAAACACCATATATTTT
TRBV27,-,TRBJ1-5,-,CASSPSYGNQPQHF,TGTGCCAGCAGTCCGTCCTACGGAAATCAGCCCCAGCATTTT
TRBV11-3,-,TRBJ2-2,-,CASSLGENTGELFF,TGTGCCAGCAGCTTAGGCGAGAACACCGGGGAGCTGTTTTTT
TRBV6-2/TRBV6-3,-,TRBJ2-2,-,CASSYFPRNTGELFF,TGTGCCAGCAGTTACTTCCCAAGGAACACCGGGGAGCTGTTTTTT
TRBV30,-,TRBJ1-5,-,CAWSGSAGFNQPQHF,TGTGCCTGGAGTGGTTCGGCAGGATTCAATCAGCCCCAGCATTTT
TRBV6-5,TRBD1,TRBJ2-1,-,CASRERGPDNEQFF,TGTGCCAGCAGAGAGAGGGGGCCCGACAATGAGCAGTTCTTC
TRBV25-1,-,TRBJ1-5,-,CASSELGDDGGNQPQHF,TGTGCCAGCAGTGAATTGGGTGACGACGGGGGCAATCAGCCCCAGCATTTT
TRBV6-5,-,TRBJ2-3,-,CASSYYGGDTQYF,TGTGCCAGCAGTTACTATGGGGGGGATACGCAGTATTTT
TRBV3-1/TRBV3-2,-,TRBJ2-3,-,CASSHSDTQYF,TGTGCCAGCAGCCATTCAGATACGCAGTATTTT
TRBV4-1,TRBD2,TRBJ2-7,once,CASSLGLADYEQYF,TGCGCCAGCAGCCTGGGACTAGCTGACTACGAGCAGTACTTC
TRBV5-1,-,TRBJ2-5,-,CASSLLGGGTQYF,TGCGCCAGCAGCCTGCTCGGGGGAGGGACCCAGTACTTC
TRBV3-1/TRBV3-2,-,TRBJ1-1,few,CASSIGTEAFF,TGTGCCAGCAGCATTGGCACTGAAGCTTTCTTT
TRBV6-1,-,TRBJ1-4,-,CASSEVRNEKLFF,TGTGCCAGCAGTGAAGTGCGGAATGAAAAACTGTTTTTT
TRBV25-1,TRBD1,TRBJ1-2,-,CASSAPGTGDRLSYGYTF,TGTGCCAGCAGTGCTCCCGGGACAGGGGATCGTCTTAGCTATGGCTACACCTTC
TRBV19,-,TRBJ1-6,-,CASSTLGGTRGGSPLHF,TGTGCCAGTAGTACCCTTGGGGGGACACGAGGCGGCTCACCCCTCCACTTT
TRBV19,TRBD1,TRBJ2-5,-,CASSIGTGEETQYF,TGTGCCAGTAGTATAGGGACAGGGGAAGAGACCCAGTACTTC
TRBV9,-,TRBJ2-3,-,CASSVGVRVTDTQYF,TGTGCCAGCAGCGTAGGAGTTAGGGTCACAGATACGCAGTATTTT
TRBV12-3/TRBV12-4,-,TRBJ2-7,-,CASSQLSYEQYF,TGTGCCAGCAGTCAACTCTCCTACGAGCAGTACTTC
TRBV6-5,-,TRBJ1-2,-,CASRTSQGSYGYTF,TGTGCCAGCCGGACTTCCCAGGGTTCCTATGGCTACACCTTC
TRBV29-1,TRBD1,TRBJ1-2,-,CSAKGQVYGYTF,TGCAGCGCTAAGGGACAGGTCTATGGCTACACCTTC
TRBV9,-,TRBJ2-7,-,CASSVATSGEQYF,TGTGCCAGCAGCGTAGCTACCAGCGGCGAGCAGTACTTC
TRBV5-1,-,TRBJ1-2,-,CASSLERGGALNYGYTF,TGCGCCAGCAGCCTGGAGAGAGGGGGAGCCCTTAACTATGGCTACACCTTC